This TCR beta chain was sequenced for a study of naive and memory T cell subsets. Both TRBC1 and TRBC2 were covered by a beta constant-region primer of two equimolar oligonucleotides. Ligated cDNA was amplified by four rounds of PCR with nested alpha and beta constant-region primers and SP2. TCRdb itself ran the UMI-ligation and nested PCR reads through MiXCR, one entry per CDR3 protein. The data show roughly 24,000 distinct CDR3 sequences, with around 10% seen just once and about 24% held by the top ten. V was shortened by 5 bases and J by 0 bases, with 17 bases between the two germline ends. Germline V gene data show CDR1 as PRHDT and CDR2 as FYEKMQ (reference sequence). CDR3 length: 16 amino acids.

This TCR derives from a human donor in good health. Sequences were obtained from central memory CD8+ T cells from blood. V usage is TRBV13 and J usage is TRBJ2-7; tentatively, D is TRBD2 (5 bases). CDR3 sequence reads: CASSPRSGVSSYEQYF. DNA for the CDR3: TGTGCCAGCAGCCCCCGCTCCGGGGTTAGCTCCTACGAGCAGTACTTC.